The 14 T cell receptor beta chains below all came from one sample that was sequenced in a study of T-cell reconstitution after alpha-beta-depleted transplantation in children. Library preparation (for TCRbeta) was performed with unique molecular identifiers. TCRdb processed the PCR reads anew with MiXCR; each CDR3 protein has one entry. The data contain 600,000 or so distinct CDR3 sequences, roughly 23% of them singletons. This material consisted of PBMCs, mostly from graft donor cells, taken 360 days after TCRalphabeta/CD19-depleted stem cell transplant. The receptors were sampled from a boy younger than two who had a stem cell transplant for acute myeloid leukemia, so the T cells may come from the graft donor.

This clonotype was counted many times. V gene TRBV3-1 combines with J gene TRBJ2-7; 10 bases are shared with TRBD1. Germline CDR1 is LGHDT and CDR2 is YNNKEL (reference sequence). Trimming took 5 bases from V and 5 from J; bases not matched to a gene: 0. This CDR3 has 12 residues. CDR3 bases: TGTGCCAGCAGCGGGACAGGGGACGAGCAGTACTTC. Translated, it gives CASSGTGDEQYF.

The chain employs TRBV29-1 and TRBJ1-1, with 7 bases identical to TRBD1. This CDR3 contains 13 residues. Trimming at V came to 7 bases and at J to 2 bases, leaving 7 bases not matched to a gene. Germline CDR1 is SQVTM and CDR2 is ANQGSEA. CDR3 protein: CSAGQEKNTEAFF. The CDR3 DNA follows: TGCAGCGCCGGACAGGAAAAAAACACTGAAGCTTTCTTT.

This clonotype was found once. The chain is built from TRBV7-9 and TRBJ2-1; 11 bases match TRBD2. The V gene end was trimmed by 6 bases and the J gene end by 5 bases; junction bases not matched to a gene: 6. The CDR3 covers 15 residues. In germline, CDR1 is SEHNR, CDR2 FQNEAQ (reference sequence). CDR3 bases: TGTGCCAGCAGTCAGACTAGCGGGGTTAACAATGAGCAGTTCTTC. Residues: CASSQTSGVNNEQFF.

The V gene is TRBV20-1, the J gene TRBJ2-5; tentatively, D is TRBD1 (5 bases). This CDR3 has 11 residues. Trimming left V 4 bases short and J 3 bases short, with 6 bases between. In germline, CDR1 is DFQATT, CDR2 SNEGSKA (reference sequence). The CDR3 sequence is CSATDKETQYF. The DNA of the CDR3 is TGCAGTGCTACGGACAAAGAGACCCAGTACTTC.

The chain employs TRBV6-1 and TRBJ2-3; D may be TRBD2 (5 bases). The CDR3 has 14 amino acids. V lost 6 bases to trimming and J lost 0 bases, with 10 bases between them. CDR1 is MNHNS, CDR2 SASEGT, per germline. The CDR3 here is CASRATGSTDTQYF. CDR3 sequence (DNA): TGTGCCAGCAGGGCGACGGGAAGCACAGATACGCAGTATTTT.

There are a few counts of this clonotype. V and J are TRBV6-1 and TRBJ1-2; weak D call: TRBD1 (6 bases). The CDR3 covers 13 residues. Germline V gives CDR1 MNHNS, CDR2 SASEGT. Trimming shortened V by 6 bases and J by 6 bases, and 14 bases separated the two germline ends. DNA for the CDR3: TGTGCCAGCAGCCTAGGGGGATTCGATGGCTACACCTTC. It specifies CASSLGGFDGYTF.

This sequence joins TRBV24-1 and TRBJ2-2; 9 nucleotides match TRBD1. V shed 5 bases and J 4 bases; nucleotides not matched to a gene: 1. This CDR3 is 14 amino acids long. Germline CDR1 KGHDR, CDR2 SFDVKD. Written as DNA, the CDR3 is TGTGCCACCAGTGGACAGGGGGGCACCGGGGAGCTGTTTTTT. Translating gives CATSGQGGTGELFF.

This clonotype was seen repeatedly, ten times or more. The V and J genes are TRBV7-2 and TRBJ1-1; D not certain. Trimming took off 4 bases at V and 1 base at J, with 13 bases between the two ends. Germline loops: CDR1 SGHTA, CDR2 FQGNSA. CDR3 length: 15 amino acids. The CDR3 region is CASSSATLPNTEAFF. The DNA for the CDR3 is TGTGCCAGCAGCTCCGCCACTCTTCCGAACACTGAAGCTTTCTTT.

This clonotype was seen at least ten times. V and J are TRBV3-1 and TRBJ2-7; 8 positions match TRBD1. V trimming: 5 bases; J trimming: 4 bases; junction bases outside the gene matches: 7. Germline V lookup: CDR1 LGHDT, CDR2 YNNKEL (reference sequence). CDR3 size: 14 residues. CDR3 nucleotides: TGTGCCAGCAGCAACGGACAGGGCTCTTACGAGCAGTACTTC. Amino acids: CASSNGQGSYEQYF.

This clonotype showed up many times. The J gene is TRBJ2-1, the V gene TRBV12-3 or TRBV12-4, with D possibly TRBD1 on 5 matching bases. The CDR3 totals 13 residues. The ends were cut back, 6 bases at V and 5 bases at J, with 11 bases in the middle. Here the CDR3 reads CASRTALNNEQFF. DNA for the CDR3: TGTGCCAGCAGGACAGCCCTCAACAATGAGCAGTTCTTC.

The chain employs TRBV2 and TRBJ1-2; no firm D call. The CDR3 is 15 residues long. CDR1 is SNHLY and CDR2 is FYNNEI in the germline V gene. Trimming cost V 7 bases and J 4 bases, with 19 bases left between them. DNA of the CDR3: TGTGCCAGCACCGGACCGACTAACATTCTCTATGGCTACACCTTC. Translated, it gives CASTGPTNILYGYTF. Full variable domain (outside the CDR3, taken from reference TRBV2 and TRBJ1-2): EPEVTQTPSHQVTQMGQEVILRCVPISNHLYFYWYRQILGQKVEFLVSFYNNEISEKSEIFDDQFSVERPDGSNFTLKIRSTKLEDSAMYFCASTGPTNILYGYTFGSGTRLTVV.

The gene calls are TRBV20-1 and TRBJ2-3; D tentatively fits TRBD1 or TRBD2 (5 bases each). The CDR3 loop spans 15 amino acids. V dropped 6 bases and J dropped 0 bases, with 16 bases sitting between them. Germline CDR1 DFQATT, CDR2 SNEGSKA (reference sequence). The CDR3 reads CSAPRGSLSTDTQYF. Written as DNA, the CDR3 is TGCAGTGCCCCGAGGGGTAGCCTTAGCACAGATACGCAGTATTTT.

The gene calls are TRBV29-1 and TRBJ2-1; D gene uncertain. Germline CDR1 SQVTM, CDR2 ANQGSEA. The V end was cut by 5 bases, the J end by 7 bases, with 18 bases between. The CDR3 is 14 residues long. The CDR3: CSVFISDRGNEQFF. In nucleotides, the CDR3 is TGCAGCGTTTTTATTTCGGATCGTGGGAATGAGCAGTTCTTC.

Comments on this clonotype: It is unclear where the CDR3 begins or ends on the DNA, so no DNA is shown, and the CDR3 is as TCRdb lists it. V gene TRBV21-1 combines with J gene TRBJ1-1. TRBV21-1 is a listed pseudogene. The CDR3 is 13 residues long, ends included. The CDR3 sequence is CASSKEVGWGAFF.